These 22 T cell receptor beta chains came from one sample sequenced in a study of blood T cell repertoires in COVID-19. Generated by immunoSEQ multiplex PCR, the TCRdb table keeps only in-frame clones and is missing some. In the table there are approximately 170,000 clones, more than 80% of which are singletons. Sequencing was performed on peripheral blood. These receptors came from a human donor in a cohort sampled during active COVID-19.

The chain employs TRBV7-3 and TRBJ2-7, with 10 positions matching TRBD2. The V gene end was trimmed by 5 bases and the J gene end by 2 bases; junction bases not matched to a gene: 3. The length of the CDR3 is 14 residues. Germline CDR1 reads SGHTA; CDR2 reads FQGTGA. The CDR3 bases are TGTGCCAGCAGCGAGAGCGGGAGGGCCTACGAGCAGTACTTC. Amino acids: CASSESGRAYEQYF. Looking up the rest from reference TRBV7-3 and TRBJ2-7 gives the full variable domain: GAGVSQTPSNKVTEKGKYVELRCDPISGHTALYWYRQSLGQGPEFLIYFQGTGAADDSGLPNDRFFAVRPEGSVSTLKIQRTERGDSAVYLCASSESGRAYEQYFGPGTRLTVT.

This clone was detected a few times. The chain recombines TRBV6-1 with TRBJ1-4; D ambiguous. The CDR3 contains 15 residues. With 3 bases removed from V and 3 bases from J, the gap between germline ends came to 11 bases. Per germline, CDR1 MNHNS and CDR2 SASEGT. CDR3 region: CASSDSGSANEKLFF. The CDR3 DNA reads as TGTGCCAGCAGTGATTCGGGGAGTGCTAATGAAAAACTGTTTTTT.

The rearrangement joins TRBV28 to TRBJ1-5, with D possibly TRBD1 on 6 matching bases. The length of the CDR3 is 14 residues. Trimming took 6 bases from V and 0 from J, leaving 9 bases between them. Germline loops: CDR1 MDHEN, CDR2 SYDVKM. CDR3 in amino acids: CASRDSYSNQPQHF. The CDR3 DNA is TGTGCCAGCAGGGACAGTTATAGCAATCAGCCCCAGCATTTT.

The rearrangement joins TRBV12-5 to TRBJ1-4; D gene uncertain. Germline V gene lookup returns CDR1 LGHNT and CDR2 FRNRAP. This CDR3 contains 13 residues. The germline V and J ends were trimmed by 3 bases and 0 bases, with 2 bases remaining between them. The CDR3 loop is CASGFATNEKLFF. In nucleotides, the CDR3 is TGTGCTAGTGGTTTCGCAACTAATGAAAAACTGTTTTTT.

The chain joins TRBV18 to TRBJ2-3; 7 bases align to TRBD2. Trimming at V came to 3 bases and at J to 2 bases, leaving 5 bases not matched to a gene. The CDR3 contains 15 residues. CDR1 KGHSH and CDR2 LQKENI come from the germline V gene. The CDR3 reads CASSPSGKATDTQYF. The CDR3 DNA sequence: TGTGCCAGCTCACCGAGCGGGAAAGCCACAGATACGCAGTATTTT.

This chain connects TRBV6-5 to TRBJ1-2, with D perhaps matching TRBD1 (6 bases). Germline CDR1 MNHEY, CDR2 SVGAGI. This CDR3 comprises 15 residues. The V end was cut by 4 bases, the J end by 2 bases, with 14 bases between. CDR3 protein: CASSSLGTTNYGYTF. The CDR3 DNA reads TGTGCCAGCAGTTCTCTGGGGACAACCAACTATGGCTACACCTTC.

V is TRBV5-4 and J is TRBJ2-5; 10 nucleotides align to TRBD2. Germline V gene lookup returns CDR1 SGHNT and CDR2 YYREEE (reference sequence). After removal of 4 bases from V and 3 bases from J, the junction contained 6 bases not matched to a gene. This CDR3 contains 15 residues. The DNA for the CDR3 is TGTGCCAGCAGCATGAGCGGGGGGGGAAAAGAGACCCAGTACTTC. Translated: CASSMSGGGKETQYF.

The J gene is TRBJ1-1, the V gene TRBV28, with 7 bases aligning to TRBD1. V trimming: 7 bases; J trimming: 2 bases; junction bases outside the gene matches: 13. The CDR3 length is 16 residues. Germline V CDR1 and CDR2: MDHEN, SYDVKM. The CDR3 is CASNPPRGLGNTEAFF. CDR3 bases: TGTGCCAGCAATCCTCCCAGGGGGTTGGGAAACACTGAAGCTTTCTTT.

In this sample, this clone turned up once. This sequence joins TRBV7-2 and TRBJ2-7; 9 positions agree with TRBD1. Germline V gene data show CDR1 as SGHTA and CDR2 as FQGNSA. V gave up 3 bases and J gave up 0 bases; unmatched junction bases: 3. The CDR3 is 15 residues long. CDR3 nucleotide sequence: TGTGCCAGCAGCTTCGGGACAGGGAGCTCCTACGAGCAGTACTTC. Protein product: CASSFGTGSSYEQYF.

This chain joins TRBV11-3 and TRBJ2-1; D is undetermined. The CDR3 consists of 14 residues. Germline-derived CDR1 and CDR2 are SGHNT and YENEEA. V gave up 5 bases and J gave up 0 bases, with 8 bases separating them. The CDR3 nucleotides read TGTGCCAGCAGCATCCACAGCTCCTACAATGAGCAGTTCTTC. Its translation: CASSIHSSYNEQFF.

A single count supports this clone. This chain links TRBV6-5 with TRBJ1-6; no clear D. Trimming stripped 5 bases from V and 5 bases from J, with 7 bases between. CDR1 and CDR2 (germline): MNHEY, SVGAGI. This CDR3 spans 13 amino acids. The CDR3 is CASSSTDNSPLHF. Here the CDR3 DNA reads TGTGCCAGCAGTAGCACAGATAATTCACCCCTCCACTTT.

V and J are TRBV7-2 and TRBJ2-7, with D hard to call. The germline V and J ends were trimmed by 3 bases and 4 bases, with 7 bases remaining between them. The CDR3 length is 12 residues. The germline CDR1 and CDR2 sequences are SGHTA and FQGNSA. The DNA for the CDR3 is TGTGCCAGCAGCTTGGGCACTTACGAGCAGTACTTC. Amino acid sequence: CASSLGTYEQYF. The variable domain in full, with the rest retrieved from reference TRBV7-2 and TRBJ2-7, is GAGVSQSPSNKVTEKGKDVELRCDPISGHTALYWYRQSLGQGLEFLIYFQGNSAPDKSGLPSDRFSAERTGGSVSTLTIQRTQQEDSAVYLCASSLGTYEQYFGPGTRLTVT.

The V and J genes are TRBV30 and TRBJ2-2, with D uncertain. Germline V gene sequence: CDR1 GTSNPN, CDR2 SVGIG (reference sequence). V shed 4 bases and J shed 6 bases, with 6 bases lying between them. This CDR3 has 11 amino acids. This CDR3 reads CAWTRAGELFF. The CDR3 DNA reads TGTGCCTGGACACGGGCCGGGGAGCTGTTTTTT. Full variable domain (outside the CDR3, taken from reference TRBV30 and TRBJ2-2): SQTIHQWPATLVQPVGSPLSLECTVEGTSNPNLYWYRQAAGRGLQLLFYSVGIGQISSEVPQNLSASRPQDRQFILSSKKLLLSDSGFYLCAWTRAGELFFGEGSRLTVL.

The J gene is TRBJ2-2, the V gene TRBV5-1, with a possible D match to TRBD2 (6 bases). The CDR3 spans 14 residues. CDR1 and CDR2 from the germline V gene are SGHRS and YFSETQ. Trimming took off 2 bases at V and 5 bases at J, with 10 bases between the two ends. The CDR3 DNA reads as TGCGCCAGCAGCTTTGTGGGGGGAACCGGGGAGCTGTTTTTT. Its translation is CASSFVGGTGELFF.

The V call is TRBV7-8, the J call TRBJ2-1; tentative D call: TRBD1 (5 bases). The CDR3 covers 14 residues. V was trimmed by 0 bases and J by 3 bases, leaving 6 bases between them. The germline V gene has CDR1 SGHVS and CDR2 FQNEAQ. Here the CDR3 DNA reads TGTGCCAGCAGCTTAGCGGGGCACTACAATGAGCAGTTCTTC. Amino acids: CASSLAGHYNEQFF.

This clone has just one count. The CDR3 loop reads CASSQDSLTGGREKLFF. The DNA for the CDR3 is TGCGCCAGCAGCCAAGATAGTCTTACAGGGGGCAGAGAAAAACTGTTTTTT. The V and J genes are TRBV4-3 and TRBJ1-4, with 9 bases matching TRBD1. Per germline, CDR1 LGHNA and CDR2 YSLEER. The CDR3 consists of 17 residues. The ends lost 0 bases at V and 8 bases at J; junction bases unmatched: 10.

The chain uses TRBV6-2 or TRBV6-3 and TRBJ2-4, with no clear D. Trimming took off 5 bases at V and 6 bases at J, with 11 bases between the two ends. The germline V gene encodes CDR1 MNHEY and CDR2 SVGEGT. The CDR3 is 13 amino acids. CDR3 DNA: TGTGCCAGCAGTCCCGGGTCTGTAAACATTCAGTACTTC. This translates into CASSPGSVNIQYF.

The chain joins TRBV28 to TRBJ2-7; D is perhaps TRBD1 (6 bases). Trimming took 11 bases from V and 7 from J, leaving 18 bases between them. The CDR3 runs to 12 residues. Germline loops: CDR1 MDHEN, CDR2 SYDVKM. CDR3 nucleotides: TGTGCCGGGTGCACACCGACAGGAGAGCAGTACTTC. It encodes CAGCTPTGEQYF.

This chain connects TRBV30 to TRBJ1-1; 8 bases match TRBD1. This CDR3 is 16 amino acids long. V shed 0 bases, J shed 1 base, and the junction held 7 bases outside the gene matches. Germline CDR1 and CDR2: GTSNPN and SVGIG (reference sequence). The CDR3: CAWSVRTGTGNTEAFF. As DNA, the CDR3 is TGTGCCTGGAGTGTCCGCACCGGGACAGGGAACACTGAAGCTTTCTTT.

The chain recombines TRBV5-4 with TRBJ2-4; 8 bases map to TRBD1. The junction had 11 bases not matched to a gene; V was cut back by 2 bases and J by 1 base. In germline, CDR1 is SGHNT, CDR2 YYREEE (reference sequence). The CDR3 has 18 residues. This CDR3 is CASSFYRGNIGAKNIQYF. DNA of the CDR3: TGTGCCAGCAGCTTCTACAGGGGGAATATCGGTGCCAAAAACATTCAGTACTTC.

The chain employs TRBV7-2 and TRBJ2-7, with 9 positions matching TRBD1. Germline CDR1 and CDR2: SGHTA and FQGNSA. Unmatched junction bases numbered 21, after V lost 4 bases and J lost 5 bases. The CDR3 runs to 19 residues. DNA of the CDR3: TGTGCCAGCAGCTCGGTCGGTTTCGCCGGACAGGGGATTGGGAACGAGCAGTACTTC. Its protein is CASSSVGFAGQGIGNEQYF.

The rearrangement links TRBV11-2 to TRBJ2-1; TRBD2 matches at 10 bases. V dropped 5 bases and J dropped 4; count of bases not matched to a gene: 5. This CDR3 contains 15 residues. CDR1 is SGHAT, CDR2 FQNNGV, per germline. The chain's CDR3 is CASSPGTSDYNEQFF. DNA for the CDR3: TGTGCCAGCAGCCCCGGGACTAGCGATTACAATGAGCAGTTCTTC.